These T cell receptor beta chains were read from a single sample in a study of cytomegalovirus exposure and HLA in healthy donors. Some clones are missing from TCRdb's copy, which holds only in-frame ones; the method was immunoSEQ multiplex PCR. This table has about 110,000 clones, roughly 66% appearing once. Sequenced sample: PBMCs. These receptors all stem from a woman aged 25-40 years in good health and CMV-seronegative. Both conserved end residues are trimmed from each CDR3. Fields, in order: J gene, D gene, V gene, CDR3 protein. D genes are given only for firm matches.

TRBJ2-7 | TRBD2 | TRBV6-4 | ASSEVAGASSYEQY
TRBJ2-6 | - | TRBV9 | ASSPRAGAGANVLT
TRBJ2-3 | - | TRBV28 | ASRTSTDTQY
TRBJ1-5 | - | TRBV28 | ASSLPSSADGISNQPQH
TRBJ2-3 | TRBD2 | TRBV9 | ASSVGQGATSGRVSRTDTQY
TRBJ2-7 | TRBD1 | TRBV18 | ASSPRDRGLIVD
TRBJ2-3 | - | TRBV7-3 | ASSLTGPDTQY
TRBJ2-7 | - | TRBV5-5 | ASSLTGSYEQY
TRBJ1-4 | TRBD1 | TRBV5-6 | ASSSTQGAREKLF
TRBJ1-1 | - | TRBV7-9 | ASSLAWGGPMNTEAF
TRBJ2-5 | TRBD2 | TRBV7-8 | ASSRGLAGAYVGTQY
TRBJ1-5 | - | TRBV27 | ASSLYPGDQPQH
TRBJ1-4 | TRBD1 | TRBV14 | ASSQEGGREKLF
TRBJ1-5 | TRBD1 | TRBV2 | ASSPDRGLLQPQH
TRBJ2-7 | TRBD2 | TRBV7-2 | ASSLGGTSTREQY
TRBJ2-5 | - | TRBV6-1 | ASSESRRGETQY
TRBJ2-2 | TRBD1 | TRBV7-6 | ASSLGDRAHTGELF
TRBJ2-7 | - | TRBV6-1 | ASSERKGDYYEQY
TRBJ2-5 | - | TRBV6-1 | ASSRHRVEETQY
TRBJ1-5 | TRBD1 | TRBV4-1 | ASSPRDRSNQPQH
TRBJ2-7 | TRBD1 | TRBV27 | ASRPGQGANEQY
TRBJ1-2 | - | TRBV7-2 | ASSSTGHIGYT
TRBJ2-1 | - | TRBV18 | ASSPGSGTYNEQF
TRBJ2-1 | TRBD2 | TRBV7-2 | ASSLLAGTNYNEQF
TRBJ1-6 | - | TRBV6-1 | ASSVGGRSPLH
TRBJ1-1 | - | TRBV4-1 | ASSPMIWTVGVNTEAF
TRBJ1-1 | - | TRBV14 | ASSQGGRLNTEAF
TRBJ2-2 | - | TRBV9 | ASSVAFRELF
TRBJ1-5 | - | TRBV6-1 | ASSGEALQPQH
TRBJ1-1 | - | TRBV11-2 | ASSSDSNTEAF
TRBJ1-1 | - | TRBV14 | ASSQLRLLNTEAF
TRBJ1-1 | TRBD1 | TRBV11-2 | ASSLLQGGVAEAF
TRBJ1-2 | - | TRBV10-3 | AISSLLPGKGYGYT
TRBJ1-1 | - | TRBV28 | ASSFFQGYAF
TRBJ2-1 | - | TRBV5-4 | ASSLILGVWHEQF
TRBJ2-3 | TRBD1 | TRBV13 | ASSLEGAGDTQY
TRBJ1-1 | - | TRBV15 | ATSRAQGEAF
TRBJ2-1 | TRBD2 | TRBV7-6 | ASSRGGGAEQF
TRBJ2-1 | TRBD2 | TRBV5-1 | ASSEGLAGYYNEQF
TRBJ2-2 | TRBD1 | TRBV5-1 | ASSLGQGGMIGELF
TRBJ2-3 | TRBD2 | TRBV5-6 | ASSVLAGDTDTQY
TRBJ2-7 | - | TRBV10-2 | ASSGSSKDSDYTYEQY
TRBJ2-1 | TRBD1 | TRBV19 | ASNTGGSYNEQF
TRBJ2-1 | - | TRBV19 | ASSIGLVRWGEQF
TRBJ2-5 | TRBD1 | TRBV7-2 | ASSTAPTGAETQY
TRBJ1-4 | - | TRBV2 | ASSEPNSNEKLF
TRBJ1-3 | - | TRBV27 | ASISQSPYTIY
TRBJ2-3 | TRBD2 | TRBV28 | ASSSNHLAGGPRTDTQY
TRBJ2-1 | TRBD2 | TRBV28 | ASSFIGTSRTRF
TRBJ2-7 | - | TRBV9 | ASSVGGSYEQY
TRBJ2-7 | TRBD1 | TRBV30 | AWRGQGVSSYEQY
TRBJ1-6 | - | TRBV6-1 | ASSPGLINSPLH
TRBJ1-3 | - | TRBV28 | ASSLWQKNTIY
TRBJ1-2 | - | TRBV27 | ATSIGGGDYGYT
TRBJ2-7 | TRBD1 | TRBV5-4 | ASNIQYRGTGDYEQY
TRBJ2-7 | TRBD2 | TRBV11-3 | ASSLDREGEQY
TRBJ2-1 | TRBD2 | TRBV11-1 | ASSLRATSGSYNEQF
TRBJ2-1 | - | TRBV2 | ASRLTPLGEQF
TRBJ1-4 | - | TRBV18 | ASSPGSISSEKLF